This TCR beta chain was recorded in a study of CD8 T cell repertoires and HIV-1 epitope variants. Study results and caveats: Six of nine antigen-specific clonotypes appeared cross-reactive to autologous or escape variants. About five clonotypes recognized Nef KF9, one HW9, none TAALDMSHF.

Sequencing of TCR beta CDR3 used immunoSEQ survey depth. Sequenced by immunoSEQ multiplex PCR; TCRdb stores in-frame clones only, minus some. This repertoire shows fewer than 1,500 clones, around three fifths found once; its top ten account for approximately 43%. V gave up 1 base and J gave up 9 bases, with 19 bases separating them. CDR1 is MGHRA, CDR2 YSYEKL, per germline. CDR3 size: 15 residues. Remarks on this clone: What it binds is not known.

The chain combines TRBV4-1 with TRBJ2-7, with a tentative D call TRBD1 (6 bases). The sample taken for sequencing was cultured CD8+ T cells derived from PBMCs. This sequence originates from a male donor with HIV. The CDR3 reads CASSQVPDSYLGQYF. The DNA of the CDR3 is TGCGCCAGCAGCCAAGTACCGGACAGCTATCTTGGGCAGTACTTC.